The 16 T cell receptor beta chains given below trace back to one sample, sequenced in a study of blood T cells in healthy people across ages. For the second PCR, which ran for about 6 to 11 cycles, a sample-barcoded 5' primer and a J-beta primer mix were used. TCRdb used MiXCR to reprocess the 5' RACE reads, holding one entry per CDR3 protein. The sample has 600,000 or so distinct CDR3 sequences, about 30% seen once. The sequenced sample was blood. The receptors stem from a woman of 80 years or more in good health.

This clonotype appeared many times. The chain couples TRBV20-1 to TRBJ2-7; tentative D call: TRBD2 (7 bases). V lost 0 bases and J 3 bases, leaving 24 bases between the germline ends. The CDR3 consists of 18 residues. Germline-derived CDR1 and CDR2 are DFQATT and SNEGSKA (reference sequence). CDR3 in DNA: TGCAGTGCTAGAGAAAGGGGGGGTCCGGGGGTTACAAGCTACGAGCAGTACTTC. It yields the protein CSARERGGPGVTSYEQYF.

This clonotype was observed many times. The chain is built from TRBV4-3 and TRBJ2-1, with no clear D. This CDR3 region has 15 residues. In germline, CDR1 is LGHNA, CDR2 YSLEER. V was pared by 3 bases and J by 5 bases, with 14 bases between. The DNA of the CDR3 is TGCGCCAGCAGCCAGGATTCGGGCCCCAACAATGAGCAGTTCTTC. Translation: CASSQDSGPNNEQFF.

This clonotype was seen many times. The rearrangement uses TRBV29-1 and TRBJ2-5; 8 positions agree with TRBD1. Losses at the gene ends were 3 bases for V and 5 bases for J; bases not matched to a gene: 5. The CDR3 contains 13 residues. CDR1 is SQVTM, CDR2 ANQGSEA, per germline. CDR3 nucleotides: TGCAGCGTTGACAGACAGGGGTTGGAGACCCAGTACTTC. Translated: CSVDRQGLETQYF.

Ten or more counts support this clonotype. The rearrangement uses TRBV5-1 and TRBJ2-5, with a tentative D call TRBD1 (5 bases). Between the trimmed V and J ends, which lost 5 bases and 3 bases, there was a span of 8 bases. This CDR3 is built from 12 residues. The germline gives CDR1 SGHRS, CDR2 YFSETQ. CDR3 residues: CASRPREETQYF. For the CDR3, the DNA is TGCGCCAGCAGGCCCAGGGAAGAGACCCAGTACTTC.

The CDR3 nucleotides are TGTGCCATCAGTGAGTCAGGGATCTCTGGAAACACCATATATTTT. Encoded protein: CAISESGISGNTIYF. The V gene is TRBV10-3, the J gene TRBJ1-3; D ambiguous. V was clipped by 0 bases and J by 0 bases, with 6 bases between them. The CDR3 covers 15 residues. From germline, CDR1 is ENHRY and CDR2 SYGVKD.

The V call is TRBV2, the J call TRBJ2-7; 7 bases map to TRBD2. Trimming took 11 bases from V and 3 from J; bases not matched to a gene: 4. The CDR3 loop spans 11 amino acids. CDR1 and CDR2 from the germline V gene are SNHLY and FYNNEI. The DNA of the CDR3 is TGTGCCGGGGGGGGGGACTACGAGCAGTACTTC. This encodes CAGGGDYEQYF.

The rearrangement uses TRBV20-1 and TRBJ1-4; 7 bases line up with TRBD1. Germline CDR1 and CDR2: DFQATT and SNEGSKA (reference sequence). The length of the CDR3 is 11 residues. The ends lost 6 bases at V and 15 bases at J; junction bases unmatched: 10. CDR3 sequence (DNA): TGCAGTGCACCCGGACAGGTTGGGGTGTTTTTT. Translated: CSAPGQVGVFF.

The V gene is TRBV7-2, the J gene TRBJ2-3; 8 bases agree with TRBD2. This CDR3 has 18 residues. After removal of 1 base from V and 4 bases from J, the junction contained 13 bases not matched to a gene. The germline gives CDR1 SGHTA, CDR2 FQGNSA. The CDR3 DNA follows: TGTGCCAGCAGCTTAGGAGTAGCGGGAAAACAGTTTTCAGATACGCAGTATTTT. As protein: CASSLGVAGKQFSDTQYF.

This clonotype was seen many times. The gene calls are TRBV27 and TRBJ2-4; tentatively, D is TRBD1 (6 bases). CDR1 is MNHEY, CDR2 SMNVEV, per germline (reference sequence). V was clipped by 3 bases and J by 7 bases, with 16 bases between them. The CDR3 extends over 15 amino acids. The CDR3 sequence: CASSFSRGIMNIQYF. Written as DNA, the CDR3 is TGTGCCAGCAGTTTCTCCAGGGGAATTATGAACATTCAGTACTTC.

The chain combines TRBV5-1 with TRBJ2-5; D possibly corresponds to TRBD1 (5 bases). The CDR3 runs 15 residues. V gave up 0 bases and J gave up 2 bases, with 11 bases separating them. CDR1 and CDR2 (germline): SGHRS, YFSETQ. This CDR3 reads CASSLAFRVQETQYF. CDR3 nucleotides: TGCGCCAGCAGCTTGGCCTTCAGGGTTCAAGAGACCCAGTACTTC.

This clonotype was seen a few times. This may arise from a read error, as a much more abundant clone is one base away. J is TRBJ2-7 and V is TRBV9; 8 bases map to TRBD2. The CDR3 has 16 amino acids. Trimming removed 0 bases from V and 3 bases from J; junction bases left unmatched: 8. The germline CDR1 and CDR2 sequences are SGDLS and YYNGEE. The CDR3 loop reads CASSVGAAGACYEQYF. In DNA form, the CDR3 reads TGTGCCAGCAGCGTAGGGGCAGCGGGGGCTTGCTACGAGCAGTACTTC.

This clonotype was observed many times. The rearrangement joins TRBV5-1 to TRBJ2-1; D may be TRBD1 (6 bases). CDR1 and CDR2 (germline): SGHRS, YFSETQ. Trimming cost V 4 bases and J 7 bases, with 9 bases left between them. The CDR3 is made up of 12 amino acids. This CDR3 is CASSTTGNEQFF. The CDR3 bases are TGCGCCAGCAGCACCACAGGGAATGAGCAGTTCTTC.

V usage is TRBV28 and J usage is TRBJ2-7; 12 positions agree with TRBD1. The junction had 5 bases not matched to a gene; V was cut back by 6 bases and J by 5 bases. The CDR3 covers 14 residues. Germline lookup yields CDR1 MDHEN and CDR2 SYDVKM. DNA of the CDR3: TGTGCCAGCAGACCGGGACAGGGGGCCCACGAGCAGTACTTC. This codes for CASRPGQGAHEQYF. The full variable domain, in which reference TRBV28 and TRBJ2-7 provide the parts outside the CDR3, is DVKVTQSSRYLVKRTGEKVFLECVQDMDHENMFWYRQDPGLGLRLIYFSYDVKMKEKGDIPEGYSVSREKKERFSLILESASTNQTSMYLCASRPGQGAHEQYFGPGTRLTVT.

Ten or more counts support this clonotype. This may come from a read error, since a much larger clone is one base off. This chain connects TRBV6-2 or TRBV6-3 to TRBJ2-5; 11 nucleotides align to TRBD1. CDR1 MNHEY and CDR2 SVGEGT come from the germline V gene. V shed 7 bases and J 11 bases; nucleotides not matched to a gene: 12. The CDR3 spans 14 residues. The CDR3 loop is CASIDGQGAPEQYF. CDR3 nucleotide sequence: TGTGCCAGCATTGACGGACAGGGGGCGCCTGAGCAGTACTTC.

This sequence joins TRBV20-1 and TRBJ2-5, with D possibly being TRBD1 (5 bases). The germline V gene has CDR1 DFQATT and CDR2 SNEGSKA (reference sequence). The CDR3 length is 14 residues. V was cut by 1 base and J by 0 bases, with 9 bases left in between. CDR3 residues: CSARVAGNQETQYF. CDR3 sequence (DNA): TGCAGTGCTAGAGTGGCAGGGAACCAAGAGACCCAGTACTTC.

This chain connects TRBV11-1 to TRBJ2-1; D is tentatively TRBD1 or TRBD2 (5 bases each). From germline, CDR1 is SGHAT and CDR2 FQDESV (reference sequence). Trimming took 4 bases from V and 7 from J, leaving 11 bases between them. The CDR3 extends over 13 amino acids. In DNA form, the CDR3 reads TGTGCCAGCAGCTCTTACGGGGCAAATGAGCAGTTCTTC. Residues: CASSSYGANEQFF.